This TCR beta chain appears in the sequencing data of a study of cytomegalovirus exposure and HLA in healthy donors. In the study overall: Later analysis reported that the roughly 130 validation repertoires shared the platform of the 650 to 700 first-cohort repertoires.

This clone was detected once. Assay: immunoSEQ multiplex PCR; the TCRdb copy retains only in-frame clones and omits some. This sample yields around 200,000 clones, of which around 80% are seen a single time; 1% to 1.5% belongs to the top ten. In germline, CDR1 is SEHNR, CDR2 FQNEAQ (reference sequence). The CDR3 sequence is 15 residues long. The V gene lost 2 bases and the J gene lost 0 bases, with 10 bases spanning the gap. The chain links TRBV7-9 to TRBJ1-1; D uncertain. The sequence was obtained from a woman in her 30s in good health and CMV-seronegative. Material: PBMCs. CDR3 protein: CASSLMYTLNTEAFF. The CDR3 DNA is TGTGCCAGCAGCTTAATGTACACCCTGAACACTGAAGCTTTCTTT.